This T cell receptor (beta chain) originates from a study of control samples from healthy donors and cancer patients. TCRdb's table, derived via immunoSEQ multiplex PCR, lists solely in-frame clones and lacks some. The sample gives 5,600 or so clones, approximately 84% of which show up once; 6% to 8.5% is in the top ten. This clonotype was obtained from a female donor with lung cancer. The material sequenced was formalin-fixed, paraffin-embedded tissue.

CDR3 sequence (DNA): TGTGCCAGCAGCTCGTCAGGGAAGCCTAATGAAAAACTGTTTTTT. It is translated as CASSSSGKPNEKLFF. This chain connects TRBV7-8 to TRBJ1-4; maybe TRBD1 (5 bases). V was trimmed by 4 bases and J by 3 bases, leaving 12 bases between them. This CDR3 has 15 amino acids. Looked up from germline, CDR1 is SGHVS and CDR2 is FQNEAQ.